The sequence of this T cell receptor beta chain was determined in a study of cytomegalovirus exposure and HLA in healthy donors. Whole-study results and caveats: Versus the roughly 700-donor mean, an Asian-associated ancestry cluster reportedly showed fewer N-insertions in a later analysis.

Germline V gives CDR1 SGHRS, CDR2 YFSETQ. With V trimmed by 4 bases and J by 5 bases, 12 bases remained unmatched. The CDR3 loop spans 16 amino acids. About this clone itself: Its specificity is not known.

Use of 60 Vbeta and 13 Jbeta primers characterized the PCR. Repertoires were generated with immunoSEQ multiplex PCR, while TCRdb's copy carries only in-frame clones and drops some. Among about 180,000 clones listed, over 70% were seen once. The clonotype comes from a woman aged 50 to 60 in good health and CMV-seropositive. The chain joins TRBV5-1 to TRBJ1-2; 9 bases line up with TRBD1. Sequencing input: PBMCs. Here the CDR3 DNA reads TGCGCCAGCAGCCCCCGGACAGGGGACAACCTATATGGCTACACCTTC. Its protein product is CASSPRTGDNLYGYTF.